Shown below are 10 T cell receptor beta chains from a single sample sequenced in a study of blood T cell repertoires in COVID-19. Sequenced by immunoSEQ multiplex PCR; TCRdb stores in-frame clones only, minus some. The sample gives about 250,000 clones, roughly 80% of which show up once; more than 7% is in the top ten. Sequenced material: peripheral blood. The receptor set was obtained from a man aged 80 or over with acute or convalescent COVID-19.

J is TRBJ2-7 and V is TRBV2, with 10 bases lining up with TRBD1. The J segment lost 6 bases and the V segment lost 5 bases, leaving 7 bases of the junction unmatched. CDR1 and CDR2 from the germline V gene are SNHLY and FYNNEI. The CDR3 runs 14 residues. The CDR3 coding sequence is TGTGCCAGCAGTCAGCGGGACAGGGGAGGCGAGCAGTACTTC. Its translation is CASSQRDRGGEQYF.

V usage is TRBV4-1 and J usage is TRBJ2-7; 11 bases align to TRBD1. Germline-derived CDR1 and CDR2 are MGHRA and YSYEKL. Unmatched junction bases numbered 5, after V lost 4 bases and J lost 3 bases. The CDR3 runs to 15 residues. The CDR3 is CASSPTGTGGYEQYF. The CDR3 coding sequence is TGCGCCAGCAGCCCCACCGGGACAGGGGGCTACGAGCAGTACTTC.

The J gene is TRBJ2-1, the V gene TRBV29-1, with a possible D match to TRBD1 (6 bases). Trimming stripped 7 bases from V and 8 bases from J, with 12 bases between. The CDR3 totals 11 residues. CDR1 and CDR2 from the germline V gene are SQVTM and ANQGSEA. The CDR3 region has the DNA TGCAGCGCTACCCAGGGGCATGAGCAGTTCTTC. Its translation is CSATQGHEQFF.

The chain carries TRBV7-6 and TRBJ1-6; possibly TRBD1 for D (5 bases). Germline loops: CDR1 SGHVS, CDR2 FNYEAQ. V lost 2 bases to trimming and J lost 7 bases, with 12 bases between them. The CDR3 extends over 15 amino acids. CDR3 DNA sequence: TGTGCCAGCAGCTTAAATCCGTCAGGGAATTCACCCCTCCACTTT. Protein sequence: CASSLNPSGNSPLHF.

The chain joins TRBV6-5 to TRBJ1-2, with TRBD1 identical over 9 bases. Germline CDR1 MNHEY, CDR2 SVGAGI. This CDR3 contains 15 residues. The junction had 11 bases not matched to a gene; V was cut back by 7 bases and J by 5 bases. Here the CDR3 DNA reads TGTGCCAGCACCAAGGGACTGGGGACAGGGTATGGCTACACCTTC. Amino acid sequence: CASTKGLGTGYGYTF.

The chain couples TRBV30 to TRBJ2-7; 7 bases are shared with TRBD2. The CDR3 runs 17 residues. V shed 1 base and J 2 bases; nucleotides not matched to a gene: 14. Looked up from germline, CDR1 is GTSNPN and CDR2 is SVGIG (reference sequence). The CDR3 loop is CAWSAHLLKRGPYEQYF. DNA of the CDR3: TGTGCCTGGAGTGCCCACCTTTTGAAGCGGGGTCCCTACGAGCAGTACTTC.

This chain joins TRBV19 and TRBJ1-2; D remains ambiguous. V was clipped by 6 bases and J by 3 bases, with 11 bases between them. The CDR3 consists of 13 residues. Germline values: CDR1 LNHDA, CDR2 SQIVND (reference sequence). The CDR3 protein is CASRNIWHYGYTF. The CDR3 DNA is TGTGCCAGTAGGAATATTTGGCACTATGGCTACACCTTC.

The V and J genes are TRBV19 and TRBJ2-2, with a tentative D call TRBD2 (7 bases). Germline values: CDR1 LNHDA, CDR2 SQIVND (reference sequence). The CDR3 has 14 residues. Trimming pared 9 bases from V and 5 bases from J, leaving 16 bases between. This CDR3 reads CASRREGVTGELFF. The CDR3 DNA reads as TGTGCCAGCCGGAGGGAGGGGGTGACCGGGGAGCTGTTTTTT.

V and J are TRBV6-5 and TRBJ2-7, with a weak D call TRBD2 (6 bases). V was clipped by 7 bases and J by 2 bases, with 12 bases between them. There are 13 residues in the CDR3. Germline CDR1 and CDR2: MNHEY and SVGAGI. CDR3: CASKEGLTYEQYF. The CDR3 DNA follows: TGTGCCAGCAAGGAGGGGCTAACCTACGAGCAGTACTTC.

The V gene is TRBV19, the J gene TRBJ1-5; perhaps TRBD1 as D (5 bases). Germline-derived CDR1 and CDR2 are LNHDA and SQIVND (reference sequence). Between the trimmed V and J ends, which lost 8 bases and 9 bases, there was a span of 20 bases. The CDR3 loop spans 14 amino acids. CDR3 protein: CASAPTAPLGPQHF. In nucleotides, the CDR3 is TGTGCCAGTGCCCCGACAGCGCCTTTAGGGCCCCAGCATTTT.